The T cell receptor beta chain under discussion was sequenced for a study of response to subunit inactivated influenza vaccine. Study-wide results and limits: Seasonal influenza vaccination, on each occasion, was suggested by the authors to recruit few new T cells.

Germline V CDR1 and CDR2: MDHEN, SYDVKM. The CDR3 contains 13 residues. Between the trimmed V and J ends, which lost 2 bases and 6 bases, there was a span of 11 bases. This clonotype came up a few times. What it binds is not known. TCRdb re-derived calls from the RT-PCR reads in MiXCR, one entry per CDR3 protein. The sample has 650,000 to 800,000 distinct CDR3 sequences, about 18% seen once. The chain recombines TRBV28 with TRBJ2-7; possible D gene TRBD1, 5 bases. The clonotype was recovered from a man aged 45-60 years who received an inactivated influenza vaccine. The specimen comprised PBMCs from blood, sampled 4 to 6 days after vaccination. Written as DNA, the CDR3 is TGTGCCAGCAGTTTACGACACGACAGCGAGCAGTACTTC. Residues: CASSLRHDSEQYF.